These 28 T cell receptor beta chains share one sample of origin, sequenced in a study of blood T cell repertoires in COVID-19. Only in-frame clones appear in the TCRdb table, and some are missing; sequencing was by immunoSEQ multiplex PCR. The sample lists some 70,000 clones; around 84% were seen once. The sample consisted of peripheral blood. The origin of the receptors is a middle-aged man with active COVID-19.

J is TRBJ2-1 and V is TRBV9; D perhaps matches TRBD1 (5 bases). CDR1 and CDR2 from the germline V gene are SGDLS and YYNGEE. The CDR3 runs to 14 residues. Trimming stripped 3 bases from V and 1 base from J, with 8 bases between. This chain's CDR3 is CASSETVSYNEQFF. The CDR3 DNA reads TGTGCCAGCAGCGAGACAGTATCCTACAATGAGCAGTTCTTC.

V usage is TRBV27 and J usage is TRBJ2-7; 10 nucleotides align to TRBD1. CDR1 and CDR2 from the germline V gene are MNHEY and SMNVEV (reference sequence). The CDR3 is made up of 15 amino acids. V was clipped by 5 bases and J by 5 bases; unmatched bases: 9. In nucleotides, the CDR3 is TGTGCCAGCAGTGGCCGGGGGACAGGGGTACACGAGCAGTACTTC. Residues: CASSGRGTGVHEQYF.

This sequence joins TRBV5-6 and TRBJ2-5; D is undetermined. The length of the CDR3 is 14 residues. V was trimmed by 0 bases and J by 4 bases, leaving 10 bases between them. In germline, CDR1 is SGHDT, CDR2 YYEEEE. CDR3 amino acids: CASSLESRRETQYF. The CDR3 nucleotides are TGTGCCAGCAGCTTGGAATCCAGGCGAGAGACCCAGTACTTC.

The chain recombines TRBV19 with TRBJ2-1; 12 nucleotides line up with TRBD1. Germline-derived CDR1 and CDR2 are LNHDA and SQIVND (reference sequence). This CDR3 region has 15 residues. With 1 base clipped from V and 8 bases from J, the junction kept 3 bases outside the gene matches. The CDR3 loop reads CASSIGDRGPHEQFF. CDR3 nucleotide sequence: TGTGCCAGTAGTATAGGGGACAGGGGGCCCCATGAGCAGTTCTTC.

CDR3 in amino acids: CASSIGQLGNQPQHF. CDR3 coding DNA: TGTGCCAGTAGTATAGGACAGTTGGGCAATCAGCCCCAGCATTTT. The chain uses TRBV19 and TRBJ1-5; perhaps TRBD1 as D (5 bases). The CDR3 runs to 15 residues. Looked up from germline, CDR1 is LNHDA and CDR2 is SQIVND (reference sequence). V was trimmed by 1 base and J by 2 bases, leaving 9 bases between them. The full variable domain, with the rest looked up from reference TRBV19 and TRBJ1-5, is DGGITQSPKYLFRKEGQNVTLSCEQNLNHDAMYWYRQDPGQGLRLIYYSQIVNDFQKGDIAEGYSVSREKKESFPLTVTSAQKNPTAFYLCASSIGQLGNQPQHFGDGTRLSIL.

The CDR3 here is CASSPGGLGGGTYEQYF. CDR3 DNA: TGCGCCAGCAGCCCGGGAGGGTTAGGAGGGGGAACCTACGAGCAGTACTTC. The rearrangement joins TRBV5-1 to TRBJ2-7; 8 bases line up with TRBD2. Germline CDR1 is SGHRS and CDR2 is YFSETQ. Losses at the gene ends were 4 bases for V and 2 bases for J; bases not matched to a gene: 14. This CDR3 has 17 amino acids.

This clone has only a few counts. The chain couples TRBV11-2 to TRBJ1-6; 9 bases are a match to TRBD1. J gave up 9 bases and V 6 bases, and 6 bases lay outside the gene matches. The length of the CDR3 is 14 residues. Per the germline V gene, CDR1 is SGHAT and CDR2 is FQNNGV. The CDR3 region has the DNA TGTGCCAGCAGAATAGGGACAGGGCCTTCACCCCTCCACTTT. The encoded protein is CASRIGTGPSPLHF. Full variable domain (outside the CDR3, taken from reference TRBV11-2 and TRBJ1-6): EAGVAQSPRYKIIEKRQSVAFWCNPISGHATLYWYQQILGQGPKLLIQFQNNGVVDDSQLPKDRFSAERLKGVDSTLKIQPAKLEDSAVYLCASRIGTGPSPLHFGNGTRLTVT.

The CDR3 sequence: CASNADRTDTQYF. The DNA of the CDR3 is TGTGCCAGCAACGCCGACAGAACAGATACGCAGTATTTT. The chain couples TRBV6-5 to TRBJ2-3; a weak D match, TRBD1 (5 bases). The CDR3 runs to 13 residues. Per germline, CDR1 MNHEY and CDR2 SVGAGI. V lost 7 bases to trimming and J lost 3 bases, with 11 bases between them.

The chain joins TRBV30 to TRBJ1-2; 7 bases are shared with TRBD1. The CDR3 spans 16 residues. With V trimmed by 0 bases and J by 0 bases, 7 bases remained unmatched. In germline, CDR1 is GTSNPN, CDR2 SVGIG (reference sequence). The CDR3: CAWSVRLTGANYGYTF. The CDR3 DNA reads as TGTGCCTGGAGTGTACGCTTAACAGGGGCTAACTATGGCTACACCTTC.

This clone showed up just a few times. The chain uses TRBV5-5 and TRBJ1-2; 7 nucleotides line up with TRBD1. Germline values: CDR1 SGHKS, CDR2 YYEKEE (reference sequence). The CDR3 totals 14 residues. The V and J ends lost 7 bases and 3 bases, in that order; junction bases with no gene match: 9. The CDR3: CASSAQGVDYGYTF. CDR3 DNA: TGTGCCAGCTCTGCCCAGGGGGTTGACTATGGCTACACCTTC.

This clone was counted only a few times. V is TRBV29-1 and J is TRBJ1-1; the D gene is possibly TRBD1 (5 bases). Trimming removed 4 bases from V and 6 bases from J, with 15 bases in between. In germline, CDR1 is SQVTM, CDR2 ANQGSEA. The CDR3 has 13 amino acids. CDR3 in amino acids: CSVVVRTRSEAFF. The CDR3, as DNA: TGCAGCGTTGTGGTTCGGACACGGTCTGAAGCTTTCTTT.

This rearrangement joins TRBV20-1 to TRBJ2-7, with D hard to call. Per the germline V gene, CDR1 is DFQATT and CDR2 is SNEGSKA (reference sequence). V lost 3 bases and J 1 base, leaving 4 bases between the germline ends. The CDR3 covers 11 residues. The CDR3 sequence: CSASPSYEQYF. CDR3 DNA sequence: TGCAGTGCTAGTCCGTCCTACGAGCAGTACTTC.

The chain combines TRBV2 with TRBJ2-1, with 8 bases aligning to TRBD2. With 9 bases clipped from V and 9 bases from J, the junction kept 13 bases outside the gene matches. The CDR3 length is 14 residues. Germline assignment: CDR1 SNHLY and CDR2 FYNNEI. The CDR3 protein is CASFGTRGAGEQFF. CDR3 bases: TGTGCCAGTTTTGGGACTAGGGGGGCCGGTGAGCAGTTCTTC.

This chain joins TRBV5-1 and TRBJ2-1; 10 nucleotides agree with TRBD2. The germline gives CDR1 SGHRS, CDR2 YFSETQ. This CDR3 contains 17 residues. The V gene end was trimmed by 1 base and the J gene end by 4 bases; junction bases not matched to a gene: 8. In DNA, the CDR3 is TGCGCCAGCAGCTTGAGTGGGAGCGGGAGGGGATACAATGAGCAGTTCTTC. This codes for CASSLSGSGRGYNEQFF.

CDR3 sequence: CASSEGGQGFMIQYF. CDR3 bases: TGTGCCAGCAGTGAAGGGGGACAGGGATTTATGATCCAGTACTTC. The chain has TRBV6-1 and TRBJ2-5, with 9 bases matching TRBD1. Unmatched junction bases numbered 10, after V lost 1 base and J lost 10 bases. This CDR3 spans 15 amino acids. Per germline, CDR1 MNHNS and CDR2 SASEGT.

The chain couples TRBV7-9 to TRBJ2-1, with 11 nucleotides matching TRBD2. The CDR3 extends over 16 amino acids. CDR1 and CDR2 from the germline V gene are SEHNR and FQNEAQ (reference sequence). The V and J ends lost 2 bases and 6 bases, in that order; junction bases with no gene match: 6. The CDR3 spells CASSLTTGLAVNEQFF. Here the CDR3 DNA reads TGTGCCAGCAGCTTAACCACGGGACTAGCGGTCAATGAGCAGTTCTTC. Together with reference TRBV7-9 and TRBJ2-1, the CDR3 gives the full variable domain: DTGVSQNPRHKITKRGQNVTFRCDPISEHNRLYWYRQTLGQGPEFLTYFQNEAQLEKSRLLSDRFSAERPKGSFSTLEIQRTEQGDSAMYLCASSLTTGLAVNEQFFGPGTRLTVL.

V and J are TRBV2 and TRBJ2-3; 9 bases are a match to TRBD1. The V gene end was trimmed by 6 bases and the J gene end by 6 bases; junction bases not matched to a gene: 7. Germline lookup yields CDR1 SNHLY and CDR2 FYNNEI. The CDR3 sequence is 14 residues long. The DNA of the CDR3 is TGTGCCAGCAGCCCCGGGACAGGGCGTGATACGCAGTATTTT. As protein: CASSPGTGRDTQYF. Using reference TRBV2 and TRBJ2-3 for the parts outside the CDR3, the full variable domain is EPEVTQTPSHQVTQMGQEVILRCVPISNHLYFYWYRQILGQKVEFLVSFYNNEISEKSEIFDDQFSVERPDGSNFTLKIRSTKLEDSAMYFCASSPGTGRDTQYFGPGTRLTVL.

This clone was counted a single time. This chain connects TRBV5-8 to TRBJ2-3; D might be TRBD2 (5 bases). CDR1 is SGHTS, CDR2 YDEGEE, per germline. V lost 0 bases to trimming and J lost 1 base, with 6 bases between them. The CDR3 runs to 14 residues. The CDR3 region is CASSLVSGTDTQYF. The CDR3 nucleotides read TGTGCCAGCAGCTTGGTTAGCGGCACAGATACGCAGTATTTT.

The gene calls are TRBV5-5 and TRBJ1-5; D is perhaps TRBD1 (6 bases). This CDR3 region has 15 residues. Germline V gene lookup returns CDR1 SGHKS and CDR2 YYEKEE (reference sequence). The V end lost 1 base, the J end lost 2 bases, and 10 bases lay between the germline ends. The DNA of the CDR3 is TGTGCCAGCAGCTTGACAGGGAGGGGCAATCAGCCCCAGCATTTT. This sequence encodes CASSLTGRGNQPQHF.

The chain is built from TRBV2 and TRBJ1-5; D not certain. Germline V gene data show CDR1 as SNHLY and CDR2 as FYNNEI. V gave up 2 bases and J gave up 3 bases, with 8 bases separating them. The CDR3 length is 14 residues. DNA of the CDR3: TGTGCCAGCAGTGAACTTGAGGACAATCAGCCCCAGCATTTT. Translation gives CASSELEDNQPQHF.

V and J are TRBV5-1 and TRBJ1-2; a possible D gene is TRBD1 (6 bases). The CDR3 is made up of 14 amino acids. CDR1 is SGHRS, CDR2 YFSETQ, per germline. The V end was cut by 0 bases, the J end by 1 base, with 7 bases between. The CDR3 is CASSLEGHNYGYTF. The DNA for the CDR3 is TGCGCCAGCAGCTTGGAGGGACATAACTATGGCTACACCTTC. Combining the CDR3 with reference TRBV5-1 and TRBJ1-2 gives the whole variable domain KAGVTQTPRYLIKTRGQQVTLSCSPISGHRSVSWYQQTPGQGLQFLFEYFSETQRNKGNFPGRFSGRQFSNSRSEMNVSTLELGDSALYLCASSLEGHNYGYTFGSGTRLTVV.

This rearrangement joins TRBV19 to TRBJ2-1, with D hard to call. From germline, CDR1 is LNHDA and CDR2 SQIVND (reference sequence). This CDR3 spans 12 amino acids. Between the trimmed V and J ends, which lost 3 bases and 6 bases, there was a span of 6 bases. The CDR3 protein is CASSIRVNEQFF. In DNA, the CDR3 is TGTGCCAGTAGTATTCGGGTCAATGAGCAGTTCTTC.

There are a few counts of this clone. CDR3 in amino acids: CASSFVQNTGELFF. CDR3 in DNA: TGTGCCAGCAGCTTTGTACAGAACACCGGGGAGCTGTTTTTT. The V call is TRBV11-2, the J call TRBJ2-2; D gene unclear. V lost 3 bases, J lost 1 base, and 6 bases lay in between. Looked up from germline, CDR1 is SGHAT and CDR2 is FQNNGV. CDR3 length: 14 residues.

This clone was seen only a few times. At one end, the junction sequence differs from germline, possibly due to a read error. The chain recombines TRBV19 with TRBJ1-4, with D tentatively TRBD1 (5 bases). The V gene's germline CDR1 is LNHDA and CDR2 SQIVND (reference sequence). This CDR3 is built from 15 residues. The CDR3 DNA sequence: TGTGCCAGTAGTACCGGGCGGACAACGAATGAAAAACTGTTTTTT. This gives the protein CASSTGRTTNEKLFF.

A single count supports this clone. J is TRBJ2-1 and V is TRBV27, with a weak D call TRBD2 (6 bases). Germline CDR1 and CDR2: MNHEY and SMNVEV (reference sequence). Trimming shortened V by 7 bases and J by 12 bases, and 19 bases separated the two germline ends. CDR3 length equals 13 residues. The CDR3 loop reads CASTGSELEGQFF. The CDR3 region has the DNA TGTGCCAGCACCGGGAGTGAATTAGAGGGGCAGTTCTTC.

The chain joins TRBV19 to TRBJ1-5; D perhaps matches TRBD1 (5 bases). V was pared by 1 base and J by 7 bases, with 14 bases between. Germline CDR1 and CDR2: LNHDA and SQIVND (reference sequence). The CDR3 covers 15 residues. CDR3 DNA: TGTGCCAGTAGTATAGTATCCGGGGCGGGACAGCCCCAGCATTTT. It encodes CASSIVSGAGQPQHF.

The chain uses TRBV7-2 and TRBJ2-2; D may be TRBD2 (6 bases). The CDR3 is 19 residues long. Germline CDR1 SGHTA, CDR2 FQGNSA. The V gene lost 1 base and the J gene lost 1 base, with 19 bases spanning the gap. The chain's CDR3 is CASSLGAGVGGRNTGELFF. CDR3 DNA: TGTGCCAGCAGCTTAGGCGCCGGGGTTGGGGGGAGGAACACCGGGGAGCTGTTTTTT.

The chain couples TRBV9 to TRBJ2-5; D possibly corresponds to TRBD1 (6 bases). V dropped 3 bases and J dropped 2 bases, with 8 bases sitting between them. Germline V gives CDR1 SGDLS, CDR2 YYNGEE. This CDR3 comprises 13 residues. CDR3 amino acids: CASSATGQETQYF. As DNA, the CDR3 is TGTGCCAGCAGCGCGACAGGACAAGAGACCCAGTACTTC.